This entry lists 2 T cell receptor beta chains sequenced from one sample in a study of blood T cell repertoires in COVID-19. Profiled with immunoSEQ multiplex PCR; TCRdb holds only in-frame clones, not every one. The sample includes roughly 320,000 clones, approximately 90% of them seen just once. Material: peripheral blood. The origin of the receptors is a woman between 50 and 59 years old with COVID-19, enrolled during active disease.

This clone was seen just once. The V call is TRBV13, the J call TRBJ2-1, with 11 bases matching TRBD2. Germline V lookup: CDR1 PRHDT, CDR2 FYEKMQ (reference sequence). This CDR3 comprises 15 residues. After removal of 4 bases from V and 5 bases from J, the junction contained 4 bases not matched to a gene. CDR3 residues: CASSSRTSGHNEQFF. CDR3 coding DNA: TGTGCCAGCAGCTCGAGGACTAGCGGGCACAATGAGCAGTTCTTC.

The genes are TRBV11-2 and TRBJ2-7, with 11 bases fitting TRBD2. V shed 8 bases, J shed 6 bases, and the junction held 9 bases outside the gene matches. Per the germline V gene, CDR1 is SGHAT and CDR2 is FQNNGV. The CDR3 sequence is 14 residues long. DNA for the CDR3: TGTGCCAGCCTAACCGGACTAGCGGGCGCCGAGCAGTACTTC. As protein: CASLTGLAGAEQYF.